This record looks at one T cell receptor (beta chain) sequence and its context. Its antigen is unidentified. The sample originates from a study of T cell responses to AZD1222 COVID-19 vaccine. Study-level findings and limits: As reported, nearly half of all spike-specific TCRs target variant regions that are unmutated.

The data were produced by immunoSEQ multiplex PCR, yet TCRdb's version contains in-frame clones alone and is incomplete. The repertoire holds approximately 100,000 clones, about 83% seen once, with around 3.2% in the top ten. CDR3 length: 11 residues. The V and J ends lost 5 bases and 7 bases respectively, with 11 bases between them. From germline, CDR1 is DFQATT and CDR2 SNEGSKA (reference sequence). The sequence was obtained from an adult in good health. The J gene is TRBJ1-1, the V gene TRBV20-1, with D perhaps TRBD1 (6 bases). The sample consisted of peripheral blood, taken on day 0 of AZD1222 vaccination. CDR3: CSADTGFEAFF. The DNA for the CDR3 is TGCAGTGCTGATACAGGGTTTGAAGCTTTCTTT.